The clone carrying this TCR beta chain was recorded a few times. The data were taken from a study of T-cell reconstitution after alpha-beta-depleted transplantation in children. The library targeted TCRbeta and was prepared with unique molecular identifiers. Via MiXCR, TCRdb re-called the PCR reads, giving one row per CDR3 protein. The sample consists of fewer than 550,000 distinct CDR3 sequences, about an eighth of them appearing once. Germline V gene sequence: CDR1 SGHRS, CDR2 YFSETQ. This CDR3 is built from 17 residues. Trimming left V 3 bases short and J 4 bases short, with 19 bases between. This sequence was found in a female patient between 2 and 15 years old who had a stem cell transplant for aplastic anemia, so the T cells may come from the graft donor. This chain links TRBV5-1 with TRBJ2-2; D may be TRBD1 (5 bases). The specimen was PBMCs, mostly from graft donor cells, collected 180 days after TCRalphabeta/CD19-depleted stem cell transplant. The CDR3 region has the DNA TGCGCCAGCAGCTACCAACGACAGCCCCGAGTCACCGGGGAGCTGTTTTTT. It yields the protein CASSYQRQPRVTGELFF.